This TCR beta chain was captured in a study of post-analysis software for immune sequencing data. Study summary: Multiple sclerosis in the patients followed relapsing-remitting, secondary progressive and progressive-relapsing courses.

The TCR beta cDNA libraries carried unique molecular identifiers. Using its own MiXCR run on the PCR reads, TCRdb lists one record per CDR3 protein. The sample includes fewer than 700,000 distinct CDR3 sequences, 40% to 50% of them seen just once. Comments on this clonotype: No antigen is known for it.

Germline V gene lookup returns CDR1 DFQATT and CDR2 SNEGSKA (reference sequence). The CDR3 is 17 amino acids. The V and J ends lost 3 bases and 1 base, in that order; junction bases with no gene match: 14. The study, taken as a whole, reports: Patients had higher frequencies than controls of roughly 5 TRBV segments, including TRBV5-6, TRBV5-1 and TRBV20-1.

The specimen was blood. The rearrangement uses TRBV20-1 and TRBJ1-1; 7 nucleotides match TRBD1. The receptor comes from a girl under 18 with multiple sclerosis. DNA for the CDR3: TGCAGTGCTAGCAGATTGACAGGGCCTACCCGGAACACTGAAGCTTTCTTT. This gives the protein CSASRLTGPTRNTEAFF.